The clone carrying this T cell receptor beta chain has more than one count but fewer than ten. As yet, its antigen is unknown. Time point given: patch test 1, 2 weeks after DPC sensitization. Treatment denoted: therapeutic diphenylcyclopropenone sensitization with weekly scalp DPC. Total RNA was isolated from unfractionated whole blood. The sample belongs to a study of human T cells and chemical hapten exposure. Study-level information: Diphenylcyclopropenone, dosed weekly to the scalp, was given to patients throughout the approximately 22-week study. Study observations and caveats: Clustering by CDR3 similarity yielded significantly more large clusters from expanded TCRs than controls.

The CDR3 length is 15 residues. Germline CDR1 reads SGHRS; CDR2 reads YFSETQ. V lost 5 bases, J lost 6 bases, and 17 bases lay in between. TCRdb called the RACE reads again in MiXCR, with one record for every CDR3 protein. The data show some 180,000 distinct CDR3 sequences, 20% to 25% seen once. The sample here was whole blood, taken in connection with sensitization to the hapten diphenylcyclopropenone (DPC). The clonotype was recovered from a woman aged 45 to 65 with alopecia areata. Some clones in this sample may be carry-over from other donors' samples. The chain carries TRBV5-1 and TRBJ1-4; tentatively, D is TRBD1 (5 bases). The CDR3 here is CASSSDVGGDEKLFF. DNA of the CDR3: TGCGCCAGCAGTTCCGACGTCGGGGGGGATGAAAAACTGTTTTTT.